The 30 T cell receptor beta chains below all came from one sample that was sequenced in a study of shared clonotypes between healthy human individuals (dated by TCRdb to about 2020). The library was obtained by the immunoSEQ multiplex PCR assay. TCRdb provides this immuneACCESS table in a form limited to in-frame rearrangements. Some clones are lacking; in checked studies, under half of them reflect an unresolved V gene, and why the rest are absent is not known. The sample table records around 340,000 clones; around four fifths of these occur just once. The ten largest clones capture about 10% of the sample. The sequencing input was memory CD4+ T cells sorted from blood. Taken with the paper, the label for cell subset or site translates to: CD45RA-negative fraction. The receptor set was obtained from a man aged 25-45 years in good health.

The chain couples TRBV19 to TRBJ1-1, with no clear D. V dropped 8 bases and J dropped 0 bases, with 10 bases sitting between them. CDR1 and CDR2 (germline): LNHDA, SQIVND (reference sequence). The CDR3 totals 13 residues. CDR3 in amino acids: CASRPHVNTEAFF. In DNA form, the CDR3 reads TGTGCCAGTCGACCCCATGTGAACACTGAAGCTTTCTTT.

The CDR3 is CASSPGLAAYSDTQYF. CDR3 sequence (DNA): TGCGCCAGCAGCCCGGGACTAGCGGCATACTCAGATACGCAGTATTTT. This chain links TRBV5-1 with TRBJ2-3; TRBD2 agrees at 11 bases. Looked up from germline, CDR1 is SGHRS and CDR2 is YFSETQ. This CDR3 is built from 16 residues. The V segment lost 4 bases and the J segment 4 bases; nucleotides outside the gene matches: 8.

The chain has TRBV10-3 and TRBJ2-3; D is unresolved. CDR1 is ENHRY, CDR2 SYGVKD, per germline. V was shortened by 4 bases and J by 4 bases, with 9 bases between the two germline ends. This CDR3 contains 13 residues. CDR3 protein: CAISGNYADTQYF. In nucleotides, the CDR3 is TGTGCCATCAGTGGCAACTACGCAGATACGCAGTATTTT.

This chain uses TRBV2 with TRBJ1-5, with a weak D call TRBD1 (6 bases). The V and J ends lost 8 bases and 4 bases respectively, with 21 bases between them. There are 16 residues in the CDR3. The germline CDR1 and CDR2 sequences are SNHLY and FYNNEI. The CDR3 DNA sequence: TGTGCCAGCCAGCGAACAGGGAAAGGGGGGAATCAGCCCCAGCATTTT. Encoded protein: CASQRTGKGGNQPQHF. Using reference TRBV2 and TRBJ1-5 for the parts outside the CDR3, the full variable domain is EPEVTQTPSHQVTQMGQEVILRCVPISNHLYFYWYRQILGQKVEFLVSFYNNEISEKSEIFDDQFSVERPDGSNFTLKIRSTKLEDSAMYFCASQRTGKGGNQPQHFGDGTRLSIL.

This clone was counted between two and nine times. V usage is TRBV15 and J usage is TRBJ2-3, with 12 bases identical to TRBD2. Per the germline V gene, CDR1 is LNHNV and CDR2 is YYDKDF (reference sequence). Germline trimming cut 5 bases from V and 2 bases from J; bases unmatched to any gene: 5. The CDR3 is 16 residues long. The CDR3 nucleotides read TGTGCCACCAGCGGAGGACTAGCGGGGTACACAGATACGCAGTATTTT. This sequence encodes CATSGGLAGYTDTQYF. The entire variable domain, with the rest obtained from reference TRBV15 and TRBJ2-3, is as follows: DAMVIQNPRYQVTQFGKPVTLSCSQTLNHNVMYWYQQKSSQAPKLLFHYYDKDFNNEADTPDNFQSRRPNTSFCFLDIRSPGLGDTAMYLCATSGGLAGYTDTQYFGPGTRLTVL.

V is TRBV10-1 and J is TRBJ2-7, with no clear D. CDR3 length equals 10 residues. Germline CDR1 reads WNHNN; CDR2 reads SYGVQD (reference sequence). The V end lost 2 bases, the J end lost 6 bases, and 2 bases lay between the germline ends. The CDR3 spells CASSEREQYF. CDR3 in DNA: TGCGCCAGCAGTGAGCGCGAGCAGTACTTC.

The genes are TRBV2 and TRBJ2-5; no definite D call. Trimming cost V 6 bases and J 2 bases, with 7 bases left between them. Germline CDR1 and CDR2: SNHLY and FYNNEI. There are 12 residues in the CDR3. Written as DNA, the CDR3 is TGTGCCAGCAGCTTTAATCAAGAGACCCAGTACTTC. Protein product: CASSFNQETQYF.

V and J are TRBV10-1 and TRBJ2-5, with TRBD1 matching over 7 bases. Germline V CDR1 and CDR2: WNHNN, SYGVQD (reference sequence). There are 15 residues in the CDR3. Trimming took 0 bases from V and 1 from J; bases not matched to a gene: 2. Here the CDR3 reads CASSESRTGQETQYF. The CDR3 DNA sequence: TGCGCCAGCAGTGAGTCGAGGACAGGCCAAGAGACCCAGTACTTC.

This clone was found once. The CDR3: CASTTGANYGYTF. The CDR3 DNA follows: TGTGCCAGTACGACAGGGGCGAACTATGGCTACACCTTC. This chain links TRBV6-1 with TRBJ1-2; 8 bases map to TRBD1. Germline V gives CDR1 MNHNS, CDR2 SASEGT. Trimming took 9 bases from V and 2 from J; bases not matched to a gene: 5. This CDR3 is 13 amino acids long.

The chain carries TRBV25-1 and TRBJ2-3; a possible D gene is TRBD2 (7 bases). Germline V CDR1 and CDR2: MGHDK, SYGVNS. Trimming took 6 bases from V and 7 from J, leaving 20 bases between them. There are 15 residues in the CDR3. CDR3 in DNA: TGTGCCAGCAGCCGGGGGCAGGGAGGGATTAATACGCAGTATTTT. Translated: CASSRGQGGINTQYF.

V and J are TRBV12-5 and TRBJ2-3, with 7 bases matching TRBD2. V was clipped by 7 bases and J by 0 bases; unmatched bases: 13. The germline gives CDR1 LGHNT, CDR2 FRNRAP. The CDR3 totals 17 residues. The CDR3 nucleotides read TGTGCTAGTGCGACTAGCTTAAGTCCGTCTAGCACAGATACGCAGTATTTT. Its translation is CASATSLSPSSTDTQYF.

The sample holds a few counts of this clone. The rearrangement joins TRBV5-8 to TRBJ2-3; TRBD1 is a possible D gene (5 bases). CDR1 and CDR2 from the germline V gene are SGHTS and YDEGEE. The CDR3 spans 16 residues. The V end was cut by 3 bases, the J end by 1 base, with 15 bases between. The CDR3 loop reads CASSSSQGRGTDTQYF. As DNA, the CDR3 is TGTGCCAGCAGCTCATCCCAGGGAAGGGGCACAGATACGCAGTATTTT.

The V gene is TRBV6-5, the J gene TRBJ2-7; 9 bases match TRBD1. This CDR3 is 16 amino acids long. From germline, CDR1 is MNHEY and CDR2 SVGAGI. The J segment lost 2 bases and the V segment lost 1 base, leaving 6 bases of the junction unmatched. The CDR3 DNA reads as TGTGCCAGCAGTTACTTACCGGGACAGGGCACCTACGAGCAGTACTTC. This codes for CASSYLPGQGTYEQYF.

On this clone: Different DNA sequences within this sample yield the same CDR3. The J gene is TRBJ2-7, the V gene TRBV19, with a possible D match to TRBD1 (5 bases). The germline V gene encodes CDR1 LNHDA and CDR2 SQIVND (reference sequence). Trimming removed 3 bases from V and 1 base from J, with 7 bases in between. The CDR3 sequence is 13 residues long. This CDR3 reads CASSIRDSYEQYF. Here the CDR3 DNA reads TGTGCCAGTAGTATCAGGGATTCCTACGAGCAGTACTTC.

This sequence joins TRBV5-1 and TRBJ2-3; tentatively, D is TRBD2 (6 bases). The CDR3 is 16 amino acids. Trimming pared 4 bases from V and 2 bases from J, leaving 17 bases between. The germline gives CDR1 SGHRS, CDR2 YFSETQ. The CDR3 loop reads CASSGGIQDYTDTQYF. The CDR3 DNA is TGCGCCAGCAGCGGCGGGATCCAAGATTACACAGATACGCAGTATTTT.

The J gene is TRBJ1-1, the V gene TRBV29-1; 8 positions agree with TRBD1. Germline V gene data show CDR1 as SQVTM and CDR2 as ANQGSEA. The CDR3 is 15 amino acids. With V trimmed by 0 bases and J by 4 bases, 7 bases remained unmatched. The CDR3 nucleotides are TGCAGCGTTGAAGATAATCAGGGGGCTTCCACTGAAGCTTTCTTT. It codes for CSVEDNQGASTEAFF.

By share, this clone ranks as medium-sized. The chain joins TRBV5-6 to TRBJ2-6; 7 bases are shared with TRBD1. V trimming: 3 bases; J trimming: 2 bases; junction bases outside the gene matches: 5. The CDR3 loop spans 16 amino acids. Germline V CDR1 and CDR2: SGHDT, YYEEEE. CDR3 in amino acids: CASSSIDRAGANVLTF. CDR3 bases: TGTGCCAGCAGCTCGATCGACAGGGCTGGGGCCAACGTCCTGACTTTC. Together with reference TRBV5-6 and TRBJ2-6, the CDR3 gives the full variable domain: DAGVTQSPTHLIKTRGQQVTLRCSPKSGHDTVSWYQQALGQGPQFIFQYYEEEERQRGNFPDRFSGHQFPNYSSELNVNALLLGDSALYLCASSSIDRAGANVLTFGAGSRLTVL.

About this clone: Other DNA variants within this sample encode the same CDR3. This sequence joins TRBV4-3 and TRBJ1-3; D call uncertain. Trimming took 0 bases from V and 3 from J, leaving 6 bases between them. CDR1 and CDR2 (germline): LGHNA, YSLEER. CDR3 length: 14 amino acids. In nucleotides, the CDR3 is TGCGCCAGCAGCCAAGACGGAGTTGGAAACACCATATATTTT. It translates to CASSQDGVGNTIYF.

This clone appeared many times. Written as DNA, the CDR3 is TGTGCCAGCAGCACGCGGACTAGCGGGAGGGGTCTGTACCAGTTCTTC. Protein sequence: CASSTRTSGRGLYQFF. V gene TRBV7-8 combines with J gene TRBJ2-1; 15 bases align to TRBD2. Germline lookup yields CDR1 SGHVS and CDR2 FQNEAQ. The junction had 12 bases not matched to a gene; V was cut back by 5 bases and J by 13 bases. The CDR3 length is 16 residues.

This chain links TRBV27 with TRBJ2-1, with TRBD2 matching 11 bases. The germline CDR1 and CDR2 sequences are MNHEY and SMNVEV (reference sequence). This CDR3 comprises 17 residues. The V and J ends lost 2 bases and 1 base, in that order; junction bases with no gene match: 4. CDR3 DNA sequence: TGTGCCAGCAGTTTACGCCTAGCGGGAGGTTCCTACAATGAGCAGTTCTTC. Amino acid sequence: CASSLRLAGGSYNEQFF.

The chain has TRBV5-1 and TRBJ1-4; TRBD1 agrees at 7 bases. J lost 8 bases, V lost 7 bases, and 8 bases had no gene match. In germline, CDR1 is SGHRS, CDR2 YFSETQ. This CDR3 spans 13 amino acids. CDR3 in DNA: TGCGCCAGCGGCAGGGGGTTGGGCGAAAAACTGTTTTTT. It codes for CASGRGLGEKLFF.

The chain couples TRBV5-6 to TRBJ1-3, with unresolved D. CDR3 length: 14 amino acids. V was shortened by 2 bases and J by 4 bases, with 10 bases between the two germline ends. CDR1 is SGHDT and CDR2 is YYEEEE in the germline V gene. The CDR3 region has the DNA TGTGCCAGCAGCTTCAGTCTTTGGGGAAACACCATATATTTT. This translates into CASSFSLWGNTIYF.

This chain joins TRBV11-3 and TRBJ2-2; TRBD1 aligns across 9 bases. With 5 bases clipped from V and 1 base from J, the junction kept 8 bases outside the gene matches. This CDR3 region has 17 residues. Per the germline V gene, CDR1 is SGHNT and CDR2 is YENEEA. The CDR3 DNA reads as TGTGCCAGCAGCCCCGGCCCGGGACAGGGGAACACCGGGGAGCTGTTTTTT. Translation gives CASSPGPGQGNTGELFF.

The chain joins TRBV5-4 to TRBJ2-7; TRBD1 aligns across 7 bases. Trimming took 3 bases from V and 2 from J; bases not matched to a gene: 14. Germline V lookup: CDR1 SGHNT, CDR2 YYREEE (reference sequence). This CDR3 has 17 amino acids. The CDR3 nucleotides are TGTGCCAGCAGCTCCCGGTCGGGACAGACCTCGGCCTACGAGCAGTACTTC. Protein product: CASSSRSGQTSAYEQYF.

The V and J genes are TRBV28 and TRBJ2-7; tentatively, D is TRBD1 (6 bases). Trimming removed 7 bases at V and 8 bases at J, with 15 bases between. Germline lookup yields CDR1 MDHEN and CDR2 SYDVKM. There are 12 residues in the CDR3. CDR3 sequence (DNA): TGTGCCAGCAACGAGGGGGAATCGCAGCAGTACTTC. As protein: CASNEGESQQYF.

This chain links TRBV7-2 with TRBJ2-1; TRBD2 agrees at 8 bases. CDR1 SGHTA and CDR2 FQGNSA come from the germline V gene. The CDR3 is 16 amino acids. Trimming cost V 5 bases and J 4 bases; bases outside gene matches: 10. CDR3 DNA sequence: TGTGCCAGCAGCCCCCAGGGAGCGGGAGTATACAATGAGCAGTTCTTC. Protein: CASSPQGAGVYNEQFF.

The chain combines TRBV7-9 with TRBJ2-7; 7 nucleotides match TRBD2. Germline-derived CDR1 and CDR2 are SEHNR and FQNEAQ (reference sequence). With V trimmed by 4 bases and J by 4 bases, 10 bases remained unmatched. There are 15 residues in the CDR3. The CDR3 spells CASSSTKLASYEQYF. The CDR3 bases are TGTGCCAGCAGCTCGACAAAACTAGCGAGTTACGAGCAGTACTTC.

In its sample, this clone was seen a few times. The same CDR3 arises from other DNA sequences in this sample as well. The J gene is TRBJ2-1, the V gene TRBV6-1; D not certain. V was trimmed by 5 bases and J by 0 bases, leaving 11 bases between them. This CDR3 has 15 amino acids. CDR1 MNHNS and CDR2 SASEGT come from the germline V gene. For the CDR3, the DNA is TGTGCCAGCAGTTGGGGTACAAGCTCCTACAATGAGCAGTTCTTC. Residues: CASSWGTSSYNEQFF.

The table lists this clone with a count of one. The V call is TRBV6-1, the J call TRBJ2-6; 7 nucleotides agree with TRBD1. Germline V gene data show CDR1 as MNHNS and CDR2 as SASEGT. This CDR3 is built from 15 residues. Germline trimming cut 3 bases from V and 3 bases from J; bases unmatched to any gene: 2. As DNA, the CDR3 is TGTGCCAGCAGTGATCGACAGGGTGGGGCCAACGTCCTGACTTTC. This gives the protein CASSDRQGGANVLTF.

The chain carries TRBV7-2 and TRBJ2-7, with D perhaps assigned TRBD1 or TRBD2 (5 bases each). V was cut by 2 bases and J by 0 bases, with 8 bases left in between. The germline V gene has CDR1 SGHTA and CDR2 FQGNSA. This CDR3 has 14 residues. The CDR3 sequence: CASSLWGSSYEQYF. The DNA of the CDR3 is TGTGCCAGCAGCTTATGGGGGAGCTCCTACGAGCAGTACTTC.